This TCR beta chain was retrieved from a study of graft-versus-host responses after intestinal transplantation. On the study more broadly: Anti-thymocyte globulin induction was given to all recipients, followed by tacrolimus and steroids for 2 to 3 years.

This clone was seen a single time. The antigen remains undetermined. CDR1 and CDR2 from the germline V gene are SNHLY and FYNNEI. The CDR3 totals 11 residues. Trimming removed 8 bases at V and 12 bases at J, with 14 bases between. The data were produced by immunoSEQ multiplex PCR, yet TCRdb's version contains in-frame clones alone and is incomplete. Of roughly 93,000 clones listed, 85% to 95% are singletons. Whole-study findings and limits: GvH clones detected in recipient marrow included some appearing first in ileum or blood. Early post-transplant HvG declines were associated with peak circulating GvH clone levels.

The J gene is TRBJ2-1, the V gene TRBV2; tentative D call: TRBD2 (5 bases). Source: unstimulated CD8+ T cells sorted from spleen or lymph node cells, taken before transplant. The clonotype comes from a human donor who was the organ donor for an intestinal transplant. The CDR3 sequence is CASRGTAGQFF. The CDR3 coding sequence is TGTGCCAGCCGAGGTACTGCGGGGCAGTTCTTC.